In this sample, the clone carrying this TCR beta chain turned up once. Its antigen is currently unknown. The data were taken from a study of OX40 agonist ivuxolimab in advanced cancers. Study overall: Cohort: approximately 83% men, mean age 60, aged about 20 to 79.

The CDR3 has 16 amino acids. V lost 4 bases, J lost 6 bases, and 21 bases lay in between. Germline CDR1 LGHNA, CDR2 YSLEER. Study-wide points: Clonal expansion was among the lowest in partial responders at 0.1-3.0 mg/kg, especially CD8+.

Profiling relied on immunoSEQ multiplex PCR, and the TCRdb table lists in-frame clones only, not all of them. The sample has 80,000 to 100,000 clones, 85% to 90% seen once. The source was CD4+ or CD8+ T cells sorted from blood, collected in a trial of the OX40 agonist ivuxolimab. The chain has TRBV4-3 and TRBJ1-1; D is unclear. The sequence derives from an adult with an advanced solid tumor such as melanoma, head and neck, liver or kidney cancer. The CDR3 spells CASSRLGGQDFAEAFF. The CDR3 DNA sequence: TGCGCCAGCAGCCGGTTGGGAGGGCAGGACTTCGCTGAAGCTTTCTTT.